This T cell receptor (beta chain) appears in the sequencing data of a study of neurological immune-mediated disorders. Findings of the study overall: TCR-beta repertoires seemed private in all groups, with no expanded CDR3 amino acid sequences shared.

This clonotype was found many times. The antigen is not known. The CDR3 is made up of 16 amino acids. Trimming took 0 bases from V and 4 from J, leaving 13 bases between them. Looked up from germline, CDR1 is ENHRY and CDR2 is SYGVKD. TCRdb redid the calling of the 5' RACE reads with MiXCR, one entry per CDR3 protein. The sample carries about 36,000 distinct CDR3 sequences, about 9.4% recorded once. This sequence joins TRBV10-3 and TRBJ2-1; no firm D call. Sequencing input: PBMCs. The TCR sequence derives from a woman aged 25-40 years with HTLV-1-associated myelopathy (HAM/TSP). Written as DNA, the CDR3 is TGTGCCATCAGTGAGTCGGAAGGAGAGGCATACAATGAGCAGTTCTTC. Protein product: CAISESEGEAYNEQFF.